The clone carrying this TCR beta chain was seen more than once but under ten times. Its antigen is unidentified. These data originate in a study of T cells in Graves' hyperthyroidism and ophthalmopathy. General observations from the study: Most clonotypes expanded in the thyroid (above 0.001) were also present in blood.

Researchers took RNA transcripts and amplified the TCR beta CDR3 regions from them. A first-round RT-PCR of the TCR CDR3 used the HTBI primer set. From the multiplex PCR reads, TCRdb called clonotypes with MiXCR, one entry per CDR3 protein. The table records 300,000 to 350,000 distinct CDR3 sequences, 15% to 20% of them present only once. From approximately 9.3 ml of fresh peripheral blood, PBMCs were isolated. The sequencing sample was made of blood. The clonotype was recovered from a woman between 50 and 59 years old with Graves' hyperthyroidism.

The DNA of the CDR3 is TGTGCCAGCAGCAGAGGGGTTCTCTCTGGAAACACCATATATTTT. Residues: CASSRGVLSGNTIYF. V usage is TRBV9 and J usage is TRBJ1-3, with a weak D call TRBD1 (5 bases). Germline assignment: CDR1 SGDLS and CDR2 YYNGEE. Trimming left V 4 bases short and J 0 bases short, with 11 bases between. This CDR3 spans 15 amino acids.